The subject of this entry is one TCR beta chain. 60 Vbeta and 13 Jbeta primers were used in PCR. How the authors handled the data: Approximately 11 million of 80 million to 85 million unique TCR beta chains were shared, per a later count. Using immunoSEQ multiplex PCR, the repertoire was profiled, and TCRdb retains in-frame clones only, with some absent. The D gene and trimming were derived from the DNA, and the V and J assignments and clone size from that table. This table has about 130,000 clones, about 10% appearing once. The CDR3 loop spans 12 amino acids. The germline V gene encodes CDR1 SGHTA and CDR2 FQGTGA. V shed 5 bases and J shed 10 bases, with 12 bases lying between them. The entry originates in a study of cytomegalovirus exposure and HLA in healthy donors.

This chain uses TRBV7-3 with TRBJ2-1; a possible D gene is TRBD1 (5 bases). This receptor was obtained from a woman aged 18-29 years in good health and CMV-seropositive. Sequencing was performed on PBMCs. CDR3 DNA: TGTGCCAGCAGCGAGAACTGGGGCGAGCAGTTCTTC. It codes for CASSENWGEQFF.